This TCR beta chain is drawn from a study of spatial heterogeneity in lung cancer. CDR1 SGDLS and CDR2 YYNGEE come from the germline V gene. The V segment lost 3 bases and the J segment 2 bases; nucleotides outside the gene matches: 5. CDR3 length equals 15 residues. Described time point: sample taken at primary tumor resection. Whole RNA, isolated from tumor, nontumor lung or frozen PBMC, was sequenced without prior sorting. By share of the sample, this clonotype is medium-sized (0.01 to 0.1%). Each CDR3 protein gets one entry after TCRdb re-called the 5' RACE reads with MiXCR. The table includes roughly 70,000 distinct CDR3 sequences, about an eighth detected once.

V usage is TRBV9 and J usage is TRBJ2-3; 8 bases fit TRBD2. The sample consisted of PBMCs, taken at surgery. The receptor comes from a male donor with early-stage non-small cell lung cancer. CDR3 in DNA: TGTGCCAGCAGCGGGAGCGGGAGACCCACAGATACGCAGTATTTT. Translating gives CASSGSGRPTDTQYF.